This T cell receptor beta chain originates from a study of cytomegalovirus exposure and HLA in healthy donors. It was with 60 Vbeta and 13 Jbeta primers that the PCR ran. Clones were read by immunoSEQ multiplex PCR, and TCRdb kept only the in-frame ones, dropping some. The sample consists of 150,000 to 250,000 clones, 70% to 85% of them appearing once. The CDR3 is 16 residues long. The trim removed 1 base at V and 5 bases at J, leaving 8 bases unmatched. Germline values: CDR1 SGHDT, CDR2 YYEEEE. Sequencing was performed on PBMCs. The sequence was obtained from a boy between 2 and 15 years old in good health and CMV-seronegative. This chain uses TRBV5-6 with TRBJ2-1; TRBD2 matches 8 bases. CDR3 nucleotide sequence: TGTGCCAGCAGCTTGAGAAGACTAGCGTTAGACAATGAGCAGTTCTTC. Amino acid sequence: CASSLRRLALDNEQFF.